This record covers a single T cell receptor (beta chain). The CDR3 is made up of 14 amino acids. J lost 10 bases, V lost 7 bases, and 10 bases had no gene match. The germline gives CDR1 LNHDA, CDR2 SQIVND (reference sequence). Assay used: immunoSEQ multiplex PCR; TCRdb lists only in-frame clones, some missing. Of 90,000 to 120,000 clones listed, less than 95% are singletons. This entry is derived from a study of T cell changes during pregnancy in multiple sclerosis. The origin of this receptor is a female donor in good health, enrolled as a control in a pregnancy study. The chain couples TRBV19 to TRBJ2-1, with 10 positions matching TRBD2. This specimen was peripheral blood, taken in the third trimester of pregnancy. The CDR3 DNA is TGTGCCAGTAATTCGCTAGCGGGGGCCCCGGAGCAGTTCTTC. Protein: CASNSLAGAPEQFF.